This T cell receptor (beta chain) was observed in a study of blood T cell repertoires in COVID-19. Study context: Acute-phase and convalescent COVID-19 samples originated in the United States, Italy and Spain. PBMCs, B-cell-depleted T cells, or T cells were the source of the cDNA or gDNA that made up the material.

This clone appeared a few times. Original handling: Amplification of reference gene primers provided the estimated nucleated cell counts. Here immunoSEQ multiplex PCR was the method, and the copy in TCRdb shows in-frame clones only, minus some. V and J calls and clone size are as listed in that table; D and trimming were resolved from the DNA. The table lists just under 45,000 clones, 88% of them singletons. The sequenced material came from peripheral blood. This clonotype originated in a woman aged 40 to 49 with acute or convalescent COVID-19.

Here the CDR3 reads CASSPTGGLRSPLHF. CDR3 nucleotides: TGTGCCAGCAGCCCGACAGGGGGCCTTCGTTCACCCCTCCACTTT. The J gene is TRBJ1-6, the V gene TRBV4-2, with TRBD1 matching over 10 bases. Germline V gene lookup returns CDR1 LGHNA and CDR2 YNFKEQ. The CDR3 has 15 amino acids. Losses at the gene ends were 4 bases for V and 9 bases for J; bases not matched to a gene: 6.